Sequencing of this TCR beta chain was carried out in a study of T cell responses to AZD1222 COVID-19 vaccine (TCRdb year 2021). Some background on the complete study: AZD1222 recipients given second doses at about 4 weeks or at about 12 weeks were pooled, since spike-specific TCR depth and breadth were not found to differ between the two schedules. TCR sequencing was performed for roughly 250 trial participants, of whom roughly 200 were given two doses of AZD1222 and approximately 25 were given two doses of MenACWY control vaccine. Trial participants were enrolled by age into 18-55, 56-69 and 70-plus year subgroups, with approximately 150, 28 and 58 TCR-sequenced participants respectively.

CDR1 and CDR2 are read off the germline V gene (reference sequence) as LNHDA and SQIVND. V is cut by 8 bases and J by 8 bases, and the space between the germline ends is 9 bases. The cysteine opens and the phenylalanine closes a CDR3 of 11 amino acids. The retained sequence is limited to the CDR3, 33 bases, with the frame set at the first base. This clone was seen a single time. It has no known antigen specificity. No per-base quality is available; no much larger clone lies one base away. The research as a whole found: Nearly half of unique spike-specific TCRs reportedly recognized epitopes outside regions mutated in the B.1.351 and B.1.1.7 variants. Participants were mostly white British, with more females than males. The authors suggested clonal diversity may have been underestimated. Because no day 14 peak-response samples were available, the repertoires could be characterized only after the peak T cell response. The 56-69-year group was small, and its depth increase did not reach significance, likely because of low power. A significant rise in spike-specific TCR breadth and depth was observed after two AZD1222 doses relative to day 0 and relative to MenACWY recipients. The whole spike protein was spanned by vaccine-associated CD4 TCRs, and dominant responses were seen in regions 160-218 and 743-854. Only a handful of AZD1222 recipients were SARS-CoV-2 seropositive at baseline, limiting conclusions about previously exposed vaccinees.

The CDR3 regions of human TCRbeta chains were analyzed by immunosequencing. On the study's bioinformatics: Repertoire TCRs were matched against a reference library of SARS-CoV-2-specific TCRs generated with the MIRA antigen-specificity platform. Breadth was defined as the fraction of unique TCRs that were SARS-CoV-2-associated, and depth was defined as the fraction of total T cells that were SARS-CoV-2-associated. Each spike-specific TCR was assigned to its reactive spike region and to a CD4 or CD8 class using the MIRA data. Log10-transformed breadth and depth values were compared by one-way ANOVA with Sidak's multiple comparisons tests. TCRdb limited this immuneACCESS table to in-frame rearrangements with V and J called. A share of clones is missing; checked studies link under half to unresolved V genes, and the rest is unexplained. V, J and clone size are taken as reported in that table, and D and trimming were inferred from the DNA itself. This sample gives about 60,000 clones in total; 75% to 90% of them show up just once. The top ten hold roughly a sixth of the sample.

The time point label, read with the paper, signifies: baseline before first vaccination. Samples from vaccinated people were obtained from the UK trials COV001 and COV002, which included a single-blind randomized controlled phase 2/3 trial of AZD1222 (ChAdOx1 nCoV-19) in healthy adults. For TCRbeta chain sequencing, PBMC samples were collected from trial participants at day 0 and at day 28 after the second dose. This clonotype originated in an adult in good health. The sequenced sample was peripheral blood, obtained on day 0 of AZD1222 vaccination. This chain is built from TRBV19 and TRBJ1-4; a weak D assignment points to TRBD1 (6 bases agree). The nucleotide sequence is TGTGCCAGTTTGGACAGAGAAAAACTGTTTTTT. The translation is CASLDREKLFF.